The rows below give T cell receptor beta chains drawn from one sample of a study of human T cells and chemical hapten exposure. From the RACE reads, TCRdb called clonotypes with MiXCR, one entry per CDR3 protein. The sample gives under 45,000 distinct CDR3 sequences, 9% to 12% of which show up once; roughly 27% is in the top ten. The material sequenced was whole blood, taken in connection with sensitization to the hapten diphenylcyclopropenone (DPC). The receptors were gathered from a man between 45 and 60 years old with alopecia areata. Some clones in this sample may be carry-over from other donors' samples. CDR3s include the opening cysteine and the closing phenylalanine or tryptophan. D genes are given only for firm matches. Only some rows state a clone size, as once, few, many or a class for expanded clones.

v_call	clone_size	d_call	j_call	cdr3_aa	cdr3_nt
TRBV2	few	TRBD2	TRBJ2-7	CASRSGLAGLLLGEQYF	TGTGCCAGCAGGTCGGGACTAGCGGGATTACTACTAGGTGAGCAGTACTTC
TRBV20-1	many	-	TRBJ1-5	CSARGGADQPQHF	TGCAGTGCTAGAGGGGGGGCAGATCAGCCCCAGCATTTT
TRBV12-3/TRBV12-4	many	-	TRBJ2-5	CASSFRGLPKEETQYF	TGTGCCAGCAGTTTTCGGGGGCTCCCTAAGGAGGAGACCCAGTACTTC
TRBV27	many	-	TRBJ2-3	CASSFNTDTQYF	TGTGCCAGCAGTTTCAACACAGATACGCAGTATTTT
TRBV11-3	few	-	TRBJ2-5	CASSPGKLKSGTKETQYF	TGTGCCAGCAGCCCAGGAAAGCTAAAGTCAGGGACAAAAGAGACCCAGTACTTC
TRBV3-1	many	TRBD1	TRBJ1-2	CASGMQVRGRNGYTF	TGTGCCAGCGGAATGCAGGTTAGGGGGCGGAACGGCTACACCTTC
TRBV5-6	many	-	TRBJ2-1	CASSNPGANEQFF	TGTGCCAGCAGCAATCCGGGGGCCAATGAGCAGTTCTTC
TRBV28	many	-	TRBJ2-7	CASSLHYEQYF	TGTGCCAGCAGTCTCCACTACGAGCAGTACTTC
TRBV7-3	many	-	TRBJ1-4	CASSLVLLAVPNEKLFF	TGTGCCAGCAGCTTAGTTTTGCTGGCAGTACCTAATGAAAAACTGTTTTTT
TRBV24-1	-	TRBD2	TRBJ2-3	CATSETGLAGADTQYF	TGTGCCACCAGTGAAACGGGACTAGCGGGAGCAGATACGCAGTATTTT
TRBV29-1	many	TRBD1	TRBJ2-5	CSVEPGGGETQYF	TGCAGCGTTGAACCAGGGGGCGGAGAGACCCAGTACTTC
TRBV28	-	-	TRBJ2-7	CASSEAGTSYEQYF	TGTGCCAGCAGTGAGGCCGGGACCAGCTACGAGCAGTACTTC
TRBV4-3	many	TRBD2	TRBJ2-3	CASSQALAGVADTQYF	TGCGCCAGCAGCCAAGCTCTAGCGGGAGTTGCAGATACGCAGTATTTT
TRBV7-2	many	-	TRBJ2-7	CASSFGGASSYEQYF	TGTGCCAGCAGCTTTGGTGGCGCCAGCTCCTACGAGCAGTACTTC
TRBV28	-	-	TRBJ1-3	CASSPGGGLGNTIYF	TGTGCCAGCAGCCCCGGGGGGGGTTTGGGTAACACCATATATTTT
TRBV24-1	many	-	TRBJ2-7	CATSDLPQGGNEQYF	TGTGCCACCAGTGATTTGCCACAGGGAGGGAACGAGCAGTACTTC
TRBV18	many	-	TRBJ2-5	CASSLRTAQETQYF	TGTGCCAGCTCACTAAGGACAGCTCAAGAGACCCAGTACTTC
TRBV20-1	many	-	TRBJ1-1	CSAPPTGEGEVFF	TGCAGTGCTCCCCCTACGGGGGAAGGAGAAGTTTTCTTT
TRBV6-2/TRBV6-3	many	TRBD2	TRBJ2-1	CASRSSGSDYNEQFF	TGTGCCAGCAGGAGTAGCGGGAGTGATTACAATGAGCAGTTCTTC
TRBV11-3	many	-	TRBJ2-1	CASSHYRSAGEQFF	TGTGCCAGCAGCCATTATAGGTCCGCGGGTGAGCAGTTCTTC
TRBV29-1	-	TRBD2	TRBJ2-7	CSVTSGNPPRYEQYF	TGCAGCGTGACTAGCGGGAACCCACCTAGGTACGAGCAGTACTTC
TRBV28	-	-	TRBJ1-1	CASSSNTEAFF	TGTGCCAGCAGTTCGAACACTGAAGCTTTCTTT
TRBV5-4	-	-	TRBJ2-1	CASSLKREDLGEQFF	TGTGCCAGCAGCTTGAAGAGGGAGGATCTCGGTGAGCAGTTCTTC